One sample yielded the 28 T cell receptor beta chains listed below, sequenced in a study of breast tumors, draining lymph nodes, adjacent tissues. Axillary draining lymph nodes of breast cancer patients supplied the node samples. MiXCR, run by TCRdb on the multiplex PCR reads, gives a single entry per CDR3 protein. The table shows 84,000 or so distinct CDR3 sequences, with over 25% occurring only once. The specimen was axillary lymph node tissue. The source is a female donor with breast cancer. Some clones in this sample may be carry-over from other donors' samples.

Many counts were recorded for this clonotype. CDR3 bases: TGTGCCAGCAGCCCCGACCAGAGCTCCTACGAGCAGTACTTC. Encoded protein: CASSPDQSSYEQYF. The chain has TRBV7-3 and TRBJ2-7; D gene ambiguous. Trimming pared 5 bases from V and 0 bases from J, leaving 11 bases between. This CDR3 comprises 14 residues. In germline, CDR1 is SGHTA, CDR2 FQGTGA.

The chain links TRBV20-1 to TRBJ2-7; 12 nucleotides match TRBD2. The CDR3 contains 13 residues. Looked up from germline, CDR1 is DFQATT and CDR2 is SNEGSKA (reference sequence). Trimming cost V 8 bases and J 7 bases; bases outside gene matches: 9. The CDR3 DNA reads as TGCAGTCCGCTAGCGGGAGGGCCGGAAGAGCAGTACTTC. This encodes CSPLAGGPEEQYF.

This clonotype was found a few times. V usage is TRBV10-2 and J usage is TRBJ2-3; TRBD2 matches at 13 bases. Per germline, CDR1 WSHSY and CDR2 SAAADI. J gave up 6 bases and V 5 bases, and 5 bases lay outside the gene matches. The CDR3 covers 15 residues. CDR3 in DNA: TGCGCCAGCAGTCCGACTAGCGGGAGGTCGGATACGCAGTATTTT. This translates into CASSPTSGRSDTQYF.

This clonotype was observed a few times. A read error may explain this, as a much larger clone is one base away. The chain combines TRBV27 with TRBJ2-7; D possibly corresponds to TRBD1 (6 bases). This CDR3 region has 12 residues. V dropped 5 bases and J dropped 6 bases, with 11 bases sitting between them. The germline gives CDR1 MNHEY, CDR2 SMNVEV (reference sequence). The CDR3 sequence is CASSPLGAEQYF. Here the CDR3 DNA reads TGTGCCAGCAGTCCCCTGGGGGCCGAGCAGTACTTC.

V is TRBV19 and J is TRBJ2-3; D not certain. Germline CDR1 LNHDA, CDR2 SQIVND (reference sequence). This CDR3 spans 16 amino acids. The V gene lost 1 base and the J gene lost 3 bases, with 14 bases spanning the gap. CDR3: CASSIVCAAHTDTQYF. CDR3 in DNA: TGTGCCAGTAGTATAGTGTGCGCCGCTCATACAGATACGCAGTATTTT.

In its sample, this clonotype was seen many times. The rearrangement links TRBV4-1 to TRBJ2-2; no clear D gene. Germline lookup yields CDR1 MGHRA and CDR2 YSYEKL. V dropped 2 bases and J dropped 0 bases, with 13 bases sitting between them. The CDR3 sequence is 17 residues long. CDR3 in DNA: TGCGCCAGCAGCCAAATAGTGCTCCTCACGAACACCGGGGAGCTGTTTTTT. Translation: CASSQIVLLTNTGELFF.

This clonotype was seen repeatedly, ten times or more. The V call is TRBV28, the J call TRBJ1-5; no clear D gene. Between the trimmed V and J ends, which lost 5 bases and 8 bases, there was a span of 10 bases. The germline CDR1 and CDR2 sequences are MDHEN and SYDVKM. The CDR3 runs to 12 residues. The CDR3 sequence is CASSTVGKPQHF. DNA for the CDR3: TGTGCCAGCAGTACTGTCGGTAAGCCCCAGCATTTT.

J is TRBJ2-1 and V is TRBV20-1, with TRBD2 identical over 10 bases. CDR1 and CDR2 (germline): DFQATT, SNEGSKA (reference sequence). Trimming at V came to 6 bases and at J to 12 bases, leaving 11 bases not matched to a gene. This CDR3 spans 13 amino acids. In DNA form, the CDR3 reads TGCAGTGCCGGGATTAGCGGGGGGTTCGCGCAGTTCTTC. Its protein product is CSAGISGGFAQFF.

The sample holds many counts of this clonotype. The chain links TRBV19 to TRBJ2-1; tentatively, D is TRBD1 or TRBD2 (6 bases each). Trimming pared 8 bases from V and 10 bases from J, leaving 18 bases between. The CDR3 consists of 13 residues. In germline, CDR1 is LNHDA, CDR2 SQIVND (reference sequence). As DNA, the CDR3 is TGTGCCAGTTGCCACCCGGGGGCGGAGGAGCAGTTCTTC. This codes for CASCHPGAEEQFF.

This clonotype was recorded at least ten times. The J gene is TRBJ1-5, the V gene TRBV6-5; D is uncertain. The CDR3 sequence is 13 residues long. Germline values: CDR1 MNHEY, CDR2 SVGAGI. Trimming cost V 6 bases and J 0 bases, with 6 bases left between them. The CDR3 DNA sequence: TGTGCCAGCAGGGAGAATAGCAATCAGCCCCAGCATTTT. Encoded protein: CASRENSNQPQHF.

As to this clonotype: Since the CDR3 does not end with the conserved phenylalanine or tryptophan, this likely comes from a read error. The limits of the CDR3 on the DNA are not certain, so only TCRdb's listed CDR3 is given. This chain joins TRBV29-1 and TRBJ1-3. From germline, CDR1 is SQVTM and CDR2 ANQGSEA. The CDR3 numbers 8 amino acids, ends counted. The CDR3 region is CSVEASGS.

Worth noting for this clonotype: A read error may explain this, as a much larger clone is one base away. Since no conserved phenylalanine or tryptophan closes the CDR3, a read error is the likely cause. The rearrangement links TRBV28 to TRBJ2-7; TRBD2 matches 10 bases. The J segment lost 3 bases and the V segment lost 5 bases, leaving 4 bases of the junction unmatched. The V gene's germline CDR1 is MDHEN and CDR2 SYDVKM. The CDR3 is 14 residues long. The CDR3 is CASSPTSGIYEQYL. The CDR3 region has the DNA TGTGCCAGCAGTCCCACTAGCGGGATCTACGAGCAGTACCTC.

The rearrangement uses TRBV6-9 and TRBJ2-7; 7 bases are a match to TRBD1. CDR3 length: 15 residues. V gave up 5 bases and J gave up 1 base; unmatched junction bases: 8. Germline CDR1 is MNHGY and CDR2 is SVAAGI. CDR3 amino acids: CASSHRSTGSYEQYF. The DNA for the CDR3 is TGTGCCAGCAGTCACCGCTCGACAGGGTCCTACGAGCAGTACTTC.

This clonotype was seen many times. This clone may be a read error of a much larger clone one base away. The rearrangement joins TRBV5-6 to TRBJ2-7; possibly TRBD2 for D (6 bases). This CDR3 spans 15 amino acids. V was pared by 4 bases and J by 5 bases, with 19 bases between. Germline lookup yields CDR1 SGHDT and CDR2 YYEEEE. The CDR3 nucleotides are TGTGCCAGCAGCAGCCTCGGGGCCGGGAGCCACGAGCAGTACTTC. This codes for CASSSLGAGSHEQYF.

This clonotype was recorded at least ten times. V is TRBV4-3 and J is TRBJ2-3; 7 bases line up with TRBD1. Trimming cost V 0 bases and J 5 bases; bases outside gene matches: 5. The CDR3 runs to 15 residues. CDR1 and CDR2 from the germline V gene are LGHNA and YSLEER. CDR3 in DNA: TGCGCCAGCAGCCAAGACGGTAACAGGGGAGATACGCAGTATTTT. The encoded protein is CASSQDGNRGDTQYF.

The chain uses TRBV20-1 and TRBJ2-3; 10 bases agree with TRBD1. The DNA matches TRBJ1-5 better at its end, which makes the J call doubtful. CDR3 length equals 21 residues. Germline CDR1 and CDR2: DFQATT and SNEGSKA (reference sequence). CDR3 in amino acids: CSAPGTGAYPGLAGPTDTQHF. CDR3 nucleotides: TGCAGTGCACCCGGGACAGGGGCCTACCCGGGACTAGCGGGCCCCACAGATACGCAGCATTTT.

Worth noting for this clonotype: A much bigger clone sits one base away, suggesting this may be a read error. The chain employs TRBV20-1 and TRBJ2-2, with 8 bases identical to TRBD2. CDR1 is DFQATT, CDR2 SNEGSKA, per germline (reference sequence). There are 12 residues in the CDR3. In DNA, the CDR3 is TGCAGTGCTAGGGTTGATAGCGGGGAGCCGCTTTTT. Amino acids: CSARVDSGEPLF.

This clonotype was picked up many times. The V gene is TRBV7-3, the J gene TRBJ2-5; D unclear. CDR1 and CDR2 (germline): SGHTA, FQGTGA. This CDR3 spans 14 amino acids. Trimming pared 1 base from V and 1 base from J, leaving 7 bases between. CDR3 loop: CASSLSYGQETQYF. For the CDR3, the DNA is TGTGCCAGCAGCTTAAGTTACGGCCAAGAGACCCAGTACTTC.

Comments on this clonotype: A much larger clone differs from this one at a single base, so this may be a read error. The chain's CDR3 is CTSSSMAQNTEAFF. The DNA for the CDR3 is TGTACCAGCAGCTCCATGGCCCAGAACACTGAAGCTTTCTTT. V gene TRBV7-2 combines with J gene TRBJ1-1; D gene unclear. V was cut by 4 bases and J by 1 base, with 10 bases left in between. Germline V gives CDR1 SGHTA, CDR2 FQGNSA. This CDR3 has 14 residues.

V usage is TRBV10-2 and J usage is TRBJ2-5; 13 nucleotides line up with TRBD2. This CDR3 contains 23 residues. Germline V gene lookup returns CDR1 WSHSY and CDR2 SAAADI. This CDR3 reads CGSSESGYGTSGRAVHSGETQYF. Written as DNA, the CDR3 is TGCGGGAGTAGTGAGTCAGGCTACGGTACTAGCGGGAGGGCCGTTCACTCGGGAGAGACCCAGTACTTC.

The sample holds one count of this clonotype. The rearrangement uses TRBV19 and TRBJ2-5; 7 positions match TRBD1. Trimming at V came to 4 bases and at J to 4 bases, leaving 6 bases not matched to a gene. CDR1 is LNHDA, CDR2 SQIVND, per germline (reference sequence). The CDR3 is made up of 14 amino acids. CDR3 nucleotides: TGTGCCAGTAGTACGACAGGGCCAAGAGAGACCCAGTACTTC. The encoded protein is CASSTTGPRETQYF.

V usage is TRBV5-6 and J usage is TRBJ1-2; possibly TRBD1 for D (5 bases). V was clipped by 4 bases and J by 6 bases, with 7 bases between them. The CDR3 is 11 amino acids. Germline values: CDR1 SGHDT, CDR2 YYEEEE. DNA of the CDR3: TGTGCCAGCAGCGCGGGGGATGGCTACACCTTC. This codes for CASSAGDGYTF.

This clonotype showed up many times. The chain combines TRBV9 with TRBJ1-3; TRBD1 agrees at 8 bases. J was trimmed by 7 bases and V by 4 bases; bases with no gene match: 10. This CDR3 is built from 15 residues. CDR1 and CDR2 from the germline V gene are SGDLS and YYNGEE. The CDR3 loop reads CASSIRTGKANTIYF. For the CDR3, the DNA is TGTGCCAGCAGCATCAGGACAGGGAAGGCCAACACCATATATTTT.

This clonotype appeared once. Mismatch with germline at one junction end may stem from a read error. This rearrangement joins TRBV2 to TRBJ1-2; D is possibly TRBD1 (6 bases). CDR1 is SNHLY, CDR2 FYNNEI, per germline. This CDR3 has 16 amino acids. CDR3 bases: TGTGCCAGCAGTCACGGGCCAGGGGTTCGTTCCTATGGATACACCTTC. It is translated as CASSHGPGVRSYGYTF.

Many counts were recorded for this clonotype. The CDR3 here is CASFTGTPYEQYF. CDR3 sequence (DNA): TGTGCCAGCTTCACGGGGACGCCCTACGAGCAGTACTTC. This sequence joins TRBV28 and TRBJ2-7; D might be TRBD1 or TRBD2, each matching 5 bases. The germline CDR1 and CDR2 sequences are MDHEN and SYDVKM. This CDR3 is built from 13 residues. Between the trimmed V and J ends, which lost 8 bases and 2 bases, there was a span of 13 bases.

The J gene is TRBJ1-2, the V gene TRBV28, with 7 positions matching TRBD1. Per germline, CDR1 MDHEN and CDR2 SYDVKM. V was pared by 5 bases and J by 8 bases, with 2 bases of the junction left unmatched. The CDR3 is made up of 11 amino acids. The CDR3 is CASSMGQGYTF. CDR3 in DNA: TGTGCCAGCAGTATGGGACAGGGCTACACCTTC.

This clonotype showed up many times. The chain recombines TRBV19 with TRBJ1-4, with a tentative D call TRBD1 (6 bases). Germline V gene data show CDR1 as LNHDA and CDR2 as SQIVND (reference sequence). CDR3 length equals 15 residues. Deletions cut 6 bases from V and 4 bases from J, with 15 bases between. CDR3 residues: CASRDQTGDNEKLFF. The DNA for the CDR3 is TGTGCCAGTAGGGATCAGACAGGAGATAATGAAAAACTGTTTTTT. The whole variable domain, filled in from reference TRBV19 and TRBJ1-4, reads DGGITQSPKYLFRKEGQNVTLSCEQNLNHDAMYWYRQDPGQGLRLIYYSQIVNDFQKGDIAEGYSVSREKKESFPLTVTSAQKNPTAFYLCASRDQTGDNEKLFFGSGTQLSVL.

This chain connects TRBV20-1 to TRBJ1-4; D remains ambiguous. V lost 6 bases to trimming and J lost 3 bases, with 14 bases between them. Germline V gene sequence: CDR1 DFQATT, CDR2 SNEGSKA (reference sequence). The CDR3 spans 14 residues. The CDR3: CSASDGAANEKLFF. In nucleotides, the CDR3 is TGCAGTGCGTCCGACGGTGCGGCTAATGAAAAACTGTTTTTT.